This section outlines one T cell receptor beta chain sequence together with its context. Per the authors' pipeline: Nucleated cell counts were estimated from reference gene primer amplification. Produced via immunoSEQ multiplex PCR; TCRdb's table is partial and in-frame only. Clone size and the V and J calls come from that table; the DNA yielded D and trimming. The data show about 210,000 clones, with approximately 86% seen just once and 0.72% held by the top ten. The record originates from a study of blood T cell repertoires in COVID-19. About the study: Both acute and convalescent COVID-19 samples were obtained from the United States, Italy and Spain. T cells, B-cell-depleted T cells, or PBMCs provided the cDNA or gDNA that served as material.

V was clipped by 3 bases and J by 5 bases, with 17 bases between them. The CDR3 is 15 amino acids. The V gene's germline CDR1 is SGHRS and CDR2 YFSETQ. The receptor comes from a man aged 40-55 years with acute or convalescent COVID-19. Sequenced input: peripheral blood. The chain uses TRBV5-1 and TRBJ2-5, with D possibly being TRBD2 (7 bases). The CDR3 DNA is TGCGCCAGCAGCTCAGGACTGGGGGGGCCTGAGACCCAGTACTTC. Residues: CASSSGLGGPETQYF.